These 11 T cell receptor beta chains were sequenced from one sample in a study of early T cells in non-severe SARS-CoV-2 infection. TCRdb passed the 5' RACE reads through MiXCR, listing each CDR3 protein once. The sample lists 80,000 or so distinct CDR3 sequences, around 5.6% seen once, with 6.5% to 9% in the top ten. Material: whole blood. Receptors were obtained from an adult who was a healthcare worker with PCR-confirmed SARS-CoV-2 infection or an uninfected control (not recorded which).

This clonotype occurred many times. V is TRBV4-2 and J is TRBJ2-5; tentative D call: TRBD1 (6 bases). V lost 1 base, J lost 5 bases, and 17 bases lay in between. Per the germline V gene, CDR1 is LGHNA and CDR2 is YNFKEQ. The CDR3 is 16 amino acids. The DNA for the CDR3 is TGTGCCAGCAGCCAAGCAGGACAGACCCTAATTGAGACCCAGTACTTC. Encoded protein: CASSQAGQTLIETQYF.

In this sample, this clonotype turned up a few times. This chain joins TRBV6-5 and TRBJ1-5, with D unresolved. Germline V gives CDR1 MNHEY, CDR2 SVGAGI. V lost 8 bases and J 2 bases, leaving 4 bases between the germline ends. The CDR3 spans 11 residues. CDR3 in amino acids: CASGGNQPQHF. Written as DNA, the CDR3 is TGTGCCAGCGGAGGCAATCAGCCCCAGCATTTT.

This clonotype occurred many times. The rearrangement links TRBV7-9 to TRBJ2-5; 8 nucleotides align to TRBD2. The germline V gene has CDR1 SEHNR and CDR2 FQNEAQ (reference sequence). This CDR3 is 13 amino acids long. V was clipped by 6 bases and J by 3 bases; unmatched bases: 3. The DNA of the CDR3 is TGTGCCAGCAGGGATAGCGGGAAAGAGACCCAGTACTTC. It translates to CASRDSGKETQYF. Full variable domain (outside the CDR3, taken from reference TRBV7-9 and TRBJ2-5): DTGVSQNPRHKITKRGQNVTFRCDPISEHNRLYWYRQTLGQGPEFLTYFQNEAQLEKSRLLSDRFSAERPKGSFSTLEIQRTEQGDSAMYLCASRDSGKETQYFGPGTRLLVL.

The chain links TRBV4-1 to TRBJ2-3; D ambiguous. This CDR3 region has 13 residues. CDR1 is MGHRA and CDR2 is YSYEKL in the germline V gene. V was trimmed by 1 base and J by 6 bases, leaving 8 bases between them. This chain's CDR3 is CASSQVWVDTQYF. The CDR3 nucleotides are TGCGCCAGCAGCCAAGTTTGGGTCGATACGCAGTATTTT.

This clonotype came up many times. The chain combines TRBV5-5 with TRBJ2-5; D remains ambiguous. The CDR3 consists of 14 residues. Between the trimmed V and J ends, which lost 0 bases and 2 bases, there was a span of 8 bases. Germline V lookup: CDR1 SGHKS, CDR2 YYEKEE (reference sequence). CDR3 in DNA: TGTGCCAGCAGCTTGGTACATCAGCAAGAGACCCAGTACTTC. Protein sequence: CASSLVHQQETQYF.

This clonotype is judged large (0.1 to 1%). The chain has TRBV4-2 and TRBJ1-6, with 9 bases identical to TRBD1. CDR1 is LGHNA and CDR2 is YNFKEQ in the germline V gene. After removal of 3 bases from V and 10 bases from J, the junction contained 13 bases not matched to a gene. This CDR3 spans 17 amino acids. CDR3 sequence (DNA): TGTGCCAGCAGCCACTCGGCCCCGGGACAGGGTACCTCACCCCTCCACTTT. This sequence encodes CASSHSAPGQGTSPLHF.

This clonotype came up a few times. The V gene is TRBV27, the J gene TRBJ2-1; 8 bases are shared with TRBD2. The ends lost 2 bases at V and 6 bases at J; junction bases unmatched: 6. Germline V lookup: CDR1 MNHEY, CDR2 SMNVEV (reference sequence). The CDR3 has 15 residues. The CDR3 loop is CASSLGTGGTNEQFF. The CDR3 nucleotides are TGTGCCAGCAGTTTAGGAACGGGGGGGACCAATGAGCAGTTCTTC.

The table lists this clonotype with a few counts. The rearrangement joins TRBV9 to TRBJ2-3; 7 positions agree with TRBD2. The CDR3 contains 16 residues. CDR1 and CDR2 from the germline V gene are SGDLS and YYNGEE. The V gene end was trimmed by 0 bases and the J gene end by 1 base; junction bases not matched to a gene: 5. CDR3 nucleotides: TGTGCCAGCAGCGTAGGTACTAGCGTCGGCACAGATACGCAGTATTTT. Protein: CASSVGTSVGTDTQYF.

This clonotype was seen repeatedly, ten times or more. The V gene is TRBV7-9, the J gene TRBJ2-7, with D perhaps TRBD2 (6 bases). The germline V and J ends were trimmed by 5 bases and 0 bases, with 20 bases remaining between them. Germline assignment: CDR1 SEHNR and CDR2 FQNEAQ (reference sequence). CDR3 length: 17 amino acids. The CDR3 loop is CASSGPGGGGNSYEQYF. The CDR3 nucleotides read TGTGCCAGCAGCGGACCCGGGGGTGGCGGGAACTCCTACGAGCAGTACTTC.

This clonotype was seen many times. The V call is TRBV5-1, the J call TRBJ2-5, with 9 bases that match TRBD2. The CDR3 is 15 amino acids. V lost 0 bases, J lost 4 bases, and 4 bases stayed unmatched. Per the germline V gene, CDR1 is SGHRS and CDR2 is YFSETQ. The CDR3 here is CASSLVPAGGETQYF. Written as DNA, the CDR3 is TGCGCCAGCAGCTTGGTCCCAGCGGGAGGAGAGACCCAGTACTTC.

This clonotype was counted between two and nine times. The J gene is TRBJ2-5, the V gene TRBV11-2; no clear D. Trimming removed 1 base from V and 5 bases from J, with 8 bases in between. Per germline, CDR1 SGHAT and CDR2 FQNNGV. The CDR3 runs 13 residues. The CDR3 spells CASSLGVLETQYF. The CDR3 region has the DNA TGTGCCAGCAGCTTAGGGGTTTTGGAGACCCAGTACTTC. Full variable domain (missing parts from reference TRBV11-2 and TRBJ2-5): EAGVAQSPRYKIIEKRQSVAFWCNPISGHATLYWYQQILGQGPKLLIQFQNNGVVDDSQLPKDRFSAERLKGVDSTLKIQPAKLEDSAVYLCASSLGVLETQYFGPGTRLLVL.